One and the same sample provided the 26 T cell receptor beta chains below, sequenced in a study of spatial heterogeneity in lung cancer. Time point meaning: sample taken at primary tumor resection. TCRdb called the 5' RACE reads again in MiXCR, with one record for every CDR3 protein. The data contain tens of thousands of distinct CDR3 sequences, less than 9% of them singletons. Sequences were derived from PBMCs, sampled at surgery. The receptors were gathered from a female donor with early-stage non-small cell lung cancer.

This clonotype has at least ten counts. This rearrangement joins TRBV6-5 to TRBJ2-5; 9 bases are shared with TRBD1. CDR1 and CDR2 (germline): MNHEY, SVGAGI. The CDR3 length is 17 residues. V lost 3 bases, J lost 5 bases, and 13 bases stayed unmatched. The CDR3 here is CASSYGVGGTGMETQYF. The CDR3 bases are TGTGCCAGCAGTTATGGGGTAGGGGGGACAGGGATGGAGACCCAGTACTTC.

This clonotype was found many times. The chain uses TRBV29-1 and TRBJ2-2; TRBD2 agrees at 7 bases. Trimming removed 6 bases from V and 4 bases from J; junction bases left unmatched: 5. Germline CDR1 and CDR2: SQVTM and ANQGSEA. CDR3 length equals 13 residues. DNA for the CDR3: TGCAGCGTCTGGGGAGGGACCACCGGGGAGCTGTTTTTT. Translated: CSVWGGTTGELFF.

This clonotype was detected many times. V is TRBV12-3 or TRBV12-4 and J is TRBJ2-3, with 11 bases lining up with TRBD1. The V gene end was trimmed by 7 bases and the J gene end by 1 base; junction bases not matched to a gene: 13. The CDR3 runs to 18 residues. The CDR3: CASIDIGQGAIGTDTQYF. CDR3 sequence (DNA): TGTGCCAGCATTGACATCGGACAGGGGGCGATCGGCACAGATACGCAGTATTTT.

This clonotype has only a few counts. This chain links TRBV7-6 with TRBJ2-1; 8 bases map to TRBD2. The V gene end was trimmed by 0 bases and the J gene end by 0 bases; junction bases not matched to a gene: 4. In germline, CDR1 is SGHVS, CDR2 FNYEAQ. The CDR3 spans 17 residues. The CDR3 DNA sequence: TGTGCCAGCAGCTTAGCGTTAGCGGGGAGCTCCTACAATGAGCAGTTCTTC. Translating it yields CASSLALAGSSYNEQFF.

This clonotype showed up many times. The chain links TRBV20-1 to TRBJ2-1; D gene uncertain. Trimming shortened V by 4 bases and J by 0 bases, and 1 base separated the two germline ends. Germline CDR1 DFQATT, CDR2 SNEGSKA (reference sequence). The CDR3 totals 11 residues. CDR3 DNA sequence: TGCAGTGCTAACTCCTACAATGAGCAGTTCTTC. It encodes CSANSYNEQFF.

The table lists this clonotype with many counts. At one end the junction does not follow the germline gene, possibly because of a read error. The rearrangement joins TRBV5-1 to TRBJ1-4; D gene uncertain. Germline CDR1 and CDR2: SGHRS and YFSETQ. This CDR3 contains 15 residues. Here the CDR3 reads CASRLDHASNEKLFF. The CDR3, as DNA: TGCGCCAGCAGATTGGACCACGCCAGTAATGAAAAACTGTTTTTT.

This clonotype showed up just a few times. The CDR3 nucleotides are TGTGCCAGCATGTCGCATTCAAGGCCCTACAATGAGCAGTTCTTC. Encoded protein: CASMSHSRPYNEQFF. V usage is TRBV6-2 or TRBV6-3 and J usage is TRBJ2-1; D not resolved. CDR3 size: 15 residues. V gave up 7 bases and J gave up 2 bases, with 15 bases separating them. Germline loops: CDR1 MNHEY, CDR2 SVGEGT.

This chain links TRBV28 with TRBJ1-5, with D perhaps TRBD1 (6 bases). The length of the CDR3 is 14 residues. The germline V and J ends were trimmed by 2 bases and 3 bases, with 8 bases remaining between them. The V gene's germline CDR1 is MDHEN and CDR2 SYDVKM. For the CDR3, the DNA is TGTGCCAGCAGTTTAGGACAGTACAATCAGCCCCAGCATTTT. This gives the protein CASSLGQYNQPQHF.

This clonotype was detected ten times or more. J is TRBJ1-5 and V is TRBV12-3 or TRBV12-4, with D perhaps matching TRBD1 (6 bases). The germline V and J ends were trimmed by 3 bases and 5 bases, with 11 bases remaining between them. The CDR3 length is 14 residues. The CDR3 protein is CASSFRGAYQPQHF. The DNA of the CDR3 is TGTGCCAGCAGTTTCCGGGGGGCATATCAGCCCCAGCATTTT.

This clonotype was counted between two and nine times. The chain links TRBV7-2 to TRBJ1-5; unclear D gene. Germline-derived CDR1 and CDR2 are SGHTA and FQGNSA. The CDR3 sequence is 13 residues long. The ends were cut back, 4 bases at V and 6 bases at J, with 10 bases in the middle. CDR3 DNA sequence: TGTGCCAGCAGCTCCGAGGGAATTCAGCCCCAGCATTTT. Amino acid sequence: CASSSEGIQPQHF.

This clonotype has a count of ten or more. J is TRBJ2-5 and V is TRBV12-3 or TRBV12-4; D call uncertain. This CDR3 is built from 14 residues. Trimming shortened V by 1 base and J by 5 bases, and 11 bases separated the two germline ends. The CDR3 DNA reads TGTGCCAGCAGTTTAGGGAGTAGCCCCGAGACCCAGTACTTC. It translates to CASSLGSSPETQYF.

This clonotype has at least ten counts. The J gene is TRBJ2-5, the V gene TRBV20-1, with 8 bases fitting TRBD2. V gave up 2 bases and J gave up 5 bases; unmatched junction bases: 10. CDR3 length: 15 amino acids. From germline, CDR1 is DFQATT and CDR2 SNEGSKA (reference sequence). The CDR3 reads CSARSGSGPGETQYF. CDR3 bases: TGCAGTGCTAGAAGCGGGAGCGGTCCCGGGGAGACCCAGTACTTC.

This clonotype was found a few times. The genes are TRBV3-1 and TRBJ2-7; tentatively, D is TRBD2 (6 bases). Germline V gene lookup returns CDR1 LGHDT and CDR2 YNNKEL (reference sequence). This CDR3 has 15 residues. V shed 4 bases and J shed 0 bases, with 13 bases lying between them. CDR3 nucleotides: TGTGCCAGCAGCCTCCTGCCTAGCGTCTCCTACGAGCAGTACTTC. It specifies CASSLLPSVSYEQYF.

This clonotype has a count of ten or more. The CDR3 region has the DNA TGTGCCAGCTCACCACCGGGCCGAGTTACCGGGGAGCTGTTTTTT. This translates into CASSPPGRVTGELFF. The chain joins TRBV18 to TRBJ2-2; no firm D call. The V end was cut by 0 bases, the J end by 5 bases, with 10 bases between. Germline V CDR1 and CDR2: KGHSH, LQKENI. The CDR3 loop spans 15 amino acids.

This clonotype showed up many times. The chain employs TRBV29-1 and TRBJ2-1; 10 bases map to TRBD1. The CDR3 consists of 13 residues. Unmatched junction bases numbered 5, after V lost 4 bases and J lost 8 bases. Germline V gives CDR1 SQVTM, CDR2 ANQGSEA. The CDR3 DNA is TGCAGCGTTGGGACAGGGGGTGAGGATGAGCAGTTCTTC. Translated: CSVGTGGEDEQFF.

This clonotype was detected ten times or more. The V and J genes are TRBV5-6 and TRBJ2-6, with a tentative D call TRBD1 (6 bases). Looked up from germline, CDR1 is SGHDT and CDR2 is YYEEEE. Deletions cut 2 bases from V and 2 bases from J, with 8 bases between. This CDR3 region has 15 residues. The CDR3 sequence: CASSFPGAGANVLTF. CDR3 coding DNA: TGTGCCAGCAGCTTTCCAGGGGCTGGGGCCAACGTCCTGACTTTC.

This clonotype came up many times. J is TRBJ1-1 and V is TRBV5-1; D call uncertain. The CDR3 consists of 13 residues. The V gene's germline CDR1 is SGHRS and CDR2 YFSETQ. V was shortened by 1 base and J by 3 bases, with 7 bases between the two germline ends. CDR3 protein: CASSLQADTEAFF. In DNA form, the CDR3 reads TGCGCCAGCAGCTTGCAGGCAGACACTGAAGCTTTCTTT.

This clonotype was seen ten or more times. CDR3 in DNA: TGTGCCAGCAGCCGCACCCCGGGACGAGACGAAAAACTGTTTTTT. The encoded protein is CASSRTPGRDEKLFF. The chain recombines TRBV3-1 with TRBJ1-4; D might be TRBD1 (5 bases). Trimming left V 4 bases short and J 8 bases short, with 17 bases between. Germline CDR1 reads LGHDT; CDR2 reads YNNKEL (reference sequence). The CDR3 sequence is 15 residues long. Looking up the rest from reference TRBV3-1 and TRBJ1-4 gives the full variable domain: DTAVSQTPKYLVTQMGNDKSIKCEQNLGHDTMYWYKQDSKKFLKIMFSYNNKELIINETVPNRFSPKSPDKAHLNLHINSLELGDSAVYFCASSRTPGRDEKLFFGSGTQLSVL.

This clonotype was seen at least ten times. This sequence joins TRBV28 and TRBJ2-1; D unclear. The CDR3 is 13 amino acids. With 5 bases removed from V and 10 bases from J, the gap between germline ends came to 15 bases. Germline-derived CDR1 and CDR2 are MDHEN and SYDVKM. In DNA, the CDR3 is TGTGCCAGCAGTCCGCCGTACCCCCAAGAGCAGTTCTTC. This sequence encodes CASSPPYPQEQFF.

The V gene is TRBV5-1, the J gene TRBJ2-2, with a possible D match to TRBD2 (5 bases). Trimming cost V 2 bases and J 0 bases, with 14 bases left between them. CDR1 is SGHRS, CDR2 YFSETQ, per germline. This CDR3 is built from 17 residues. CDR3 residues: CASSFNRLPANTGELFF. In DNA, the CDR3 is TGCGCCAGCAGCTTCAATCGACTACCGGCGAACACCGGGGAGCTGTTTTTT.

The V gene is TRBV7-3, the J gene TRBJ1-2; TRBD1 agrees at 10 bases. The CDR3 totals 15 residues. V lost 5 bases, J lost 2 bases, and 5 bases stayed unmatched. Germline lookup yields CDR1 SGHTA and CDR2 FQGTGA. CDR3 amino acids: CASSPGTGENYGYTF. As DNA, the CDR3 is TGTGCCAGCAGCCCTGGGACAGGGGAAAACTATGGCTACACCTTC.

This clonotype was found many times. The chain combines TRBV2 with TRBJ2-3; 16 positions match TRBD2. J lost 2 bases, V lost 5 bases, and 4 bases had no gene match. Germline values: CDR1 SNHLY, CDR2 FYNNEI. The CDR3 loop spans 17 amino acids. The CDR3: CASSPGTSGRATDTQYF. The DNA of the CDR3 is TGTGCCAGCAGTCCAGGGACTAGCGGGAGGGCCACAGATACGCAGTATTTT.

The CDR3 DNA follows: TGTGCCAGCAGCCAAGTGCAGCGGGGGAGAGAGACCCAGTACTTC. Residues: CASSQVQRGRETQYF. J is TRBJ2-5 and V is TRBV3-1; 8 positions match TRBD2. This CDR3 region has 15 residues. Germline assignment: CDR1 LGHDT and CDR2 YNNKEL (reference sequence). V shed 1 base, J shed 4 bases, and the junction held 5 bases outside the gene matches.

This clonotype turned up a few times. The chain is built from TRBV20-1 and TRBJ2-3, with a weak D call TRBD1 (5 bases). Per the germline V gene, CDR1 is DFQATT and CDR2 is SNEGSKA (reference sequence). V was pared by 3 bases and J by 3 bases, with 7 bases between. The length of the CDR3 is 12 residues. The CDR3 here is CSARGPTDTQYF. The CDR3 bases are TGCAGTGCTAGGGGGCCTACAGATACGCAGTATTTT.

This clonotype was recorded a few times. The CDR3 nucleotides read TGTGCCAGCAGCTCTACGGGACAGGGGTTCTACAATGAGCAGTTCTTC. The encoded protein is CASSSTGQGFYNEQFF. V usage is TRBV7-2 and J usage is TRBJ2-1, with 10 bases identical to TRBD1. The germline gives CDR1 SGHTA, CDR2 FQGNSA. Trimming removed 4 bases from V and 3 bases from J; junction bases left unmatched: 6. This CDR3 spans 16 amino acids.

The chain joins TRBV18 to TRBJ1-4, with D uncertain. Trimming took off 4 bases at V and 0 bases at J, with 6 bases between the two ends. Germline V gene sequence: CDR1 KGHSH, CDR2 LQKENI. The length of the CDR3 is 14 residues. Here the CDR3 DNA reads TGTGCCAGCTCACGAAGTTCAACTAATGAAAAACTGTTTTTT. It yields the protein CASSRSSTNEKLFF.